These 20 T cell receptor beta chains came from one sample sequenced in a study of cytomegalovirus exposure and HLA in healthy donors. Libraries were prepared by immunoSEQ multiplex PCR; TCRdb keeps only in-frame clonotypes and omits some of them. The sample lists 250,000 to 400,000 clones, 88% occurring once. Sequenced sample: PBMCs. Receptors originate from a man aged 25 to 45 in good health and CMV-seronegative.

The chain uses TRBV2 and TRBJ2-3; 9 positions match TRBD2. Germline CDR1 and CDR2: SNHLY and FYNNEI. This CDR3 spans 15 amino acids. The J segment lost 2 bases and the V segment lost 5 bases, leaving 5 bases of the junction unmatched. The CDR3 spells CASSISGGPTDTQYF. The DNA of the CDR3 is TGTGCCAGCAGTATTAGCGGGGGTCCCACAGATACGCAGTATTTT.

This chain links TRBV6-5 with TRBJ1-5, with 10 nucleotides matching TRBD1. V gave up 6 bases and J gave up 5 bases; unmatched junction bases: 4. The CDR3 spans 14 residues. Germline V gene lookup returns CDR1 MNHEY and CDR2 SVGAGI. CDR3 DNA: TGTGCCAGCAGAGACAGGGGGCTGTATCAGCCCCAGCATTTT. This translates into CASRDRGLYQPQHF.

The rearrangement links TRBV11-3 to TRBJ2-1, with D uncertain. CDR1 and CDR2 (germline): SGHNT, YENEEA. This CDR3 has 12 amino acids. V was pared by 4 bases and J by 9 bases, with 10 bases between. This CDR3 is CASSSRVGEQFF. As DNA, the CDR3 is TGTGCCAGCAGCTCTCGGGTAGGTGAGCAGTTCTTC.

The V and J genes are TRBV5-6 and TRBJ1-4, with D unresolved. Germline values: CDR1 SGHDT, CDR2 YYEEEE. There are 12 residues in the CDR3. The germline V and J ends were trimmed by 3 bases and 8 bases, with 8 bases remaining between them. The CDR3 nucleotides read TGTGCCAGCAGCTACTCCACGGAAAAACTGTTTTTT. It encodes CASSYSTEKLFF.

The chain carries TRBV7-9 and TRBJ1-5; 11 bases fit TRBD1. Germline V gene sequence: CDR1 SEHNR, CDR2 FQNEAQ (reference sequence). The CDR3 has 16 residues. The junction had 7 bases not matched to a gene; V was cut back by 5 bases and J by 4 bases. CDR3 protein: CASSRGTGGWNQPQHF. The CDR3 nucleotides are TGTGCCAGCAGCCGAGGGACAGGGGGTTGGAATCAGCCCCAGCATTTT.

This sequence joins TRBV5-1 and TRBJ2-3; D not certain. This CDR3 contains 15 residues. The V gene lost 0 bases and the J gene lost 3 bases, with 11 bases spanning the gap. Germline V gene data show CDR1 as SGHRS and CDR2 as YFSETQ. The chain's CDR3 is CASSLGFIGTDTQYF. CDR3 nucleotide sequence: TGCGCCAGCAGCTTGGGTTTTATCGGGACAGATACGCAGTATTTT. Drawing the rest from reference TRBV5-1 and TRBJ2-3, the complete variable domain is KAGVTQTPRYLIKTRGQQVTLSCSPISGHRSVSWYQQTPGQGLQFLFEYFSETQRNKGNFPGRFSGRQFSNSRSEMNVSTLELGDSALYLCASSLGFIGTDTQYFGPGTRLTVL.

The V and J genes are TRBV28 and TRBJ1-1; TRBD1 aligns across 7 bases. Unmatched junction bases numbered 11, after V lost 3 bases and J lost 4 bases. CDR1 is MDHEN and CDR2 is SYDVKM in the germline V gene. This CDR3 region has 16 residues. The CDR3 nucleotides are TGTGCCAGCAGTTTGGTCGGCAGGGGGATTGGCACTGAAGCTTTCTTT. It translates to CASSLVGRGIGTEAFF.

V and J are TRBV15 and TRBJ1-2, with 9 bases identical to TRBD1. Germline V gene data show CDR1 as LNHNV and CDR2 as YYDKDF (reference sequence). CDR3 size: 15 residues. Trimming at V came to 1 base and at J to 7 bases, leaving 7 bases not matched to a gene. CDR3 amino acids: CATSRGGQGLAGYTF. DNA for the CDR3: TGTGCCACCAGCAGAGGGGGACAGGGCTTGGCTGGCTACACCTTC.

This clone was seen just once. The rearrangement uses TRBV5-1 and TRBJ2-1; 11 bases match TRBD2. V lost 7 bases to trimming and J lost 7 bases; unmatched junction nucleotides: 10. The CDR3 consists of 15 residues. Germline lookup yields CDR1 SGHRS and CDR2 YFSETQ. In DNA form, the CDR3 reads TGCGCCAGCTCAACCGGGACTAGCGGTAATAATGAGCAGTTCTTC. The encoded protein is CASSTGTSGNNEQFF.

This sequence joins TRBV6-5 and TRBJ1-1; 8 bases match TRBD1. The V gene's germline CDR1 is MNHEY and CDR2 SVGAGI. The CDR3 is made up of 16 amino acids. J gave up 5 bases and V 1 base, and 9 bases lay outside the gene matches. The CDR3 DNA reads TGTGCCAGCAGTTACTACAACGGACAGGGCCCGACTGAAGCTTTCTTT. Translating gives CASSYYNGQGPTEAFF.

CDR3 loop: CASSQATGQGYSYEQYF. The CDR3 DNA reads TGCGCCAGCAGCCAAGCGACGGGACAGGGGTATTCCTACGAGCAGTACTTC. The genes are TRBV4-1 and TRBJ2-7; 10 bases agree with TRBD1. This CDR3 spans 17 amino acids. Germline loops: CDR1 MGHRA, CDR2 YSYEKL. V dropped 1 base and J dropped 1; count of bases not matched to a gene: 7.

This sequence joins TRBV5-8 and TRBJ1-6; 9 bases agree with TRBD1. With 2 bases clipped from V and 8 bases from J, the junction kept 2 bases outside the gene matches. Germline V gene lookup returns CDR1 SGHTS and CDR2 YDEGEE. The CDR3 has 14 amino acids. The CDR3 region is CASSFRTGDSPLHF. DNA of the CDR3: TGTGCCAGCAGCTTTAGGACAGGGGATTCACCCCTCCACTTT.

The chain joins TRBV19 to TRBJ1-2; 8 bases match TRBD1. This CDR3 has 14 residues. V shed 3 bases and J 4 bases; nucleotides not matched to a gene: 4. CDR1 LNHDA and CDR2 SQIVND come from the germline V gene (reference sequence). As DNA, the CDR3 is TGTGCCAGTAGTATTGAAGACAGGGGCTATGGCTACACCTTC. This gives the protein CASSIEDRGYGYTF.

This chain's CDR3 is CASSESGTRIYNEQFF. CDR3 DNA: TGTGCCAGCAGTGAGTCCGGGACAAGGATCTACAATGAGCAGTTCTTC. The J gene is TRBJ2-1, the V gene TRBV6-4; perhaps TRBD1 as D (6 bases). V shed 3 bases and J shed 3 bases, with 15 bases lying between them. The CDR3 is 16 residues long. Looked up from germline, CDR1 is MRHNA and CDR2 is SNTAGT.

V usage is TRBV2 and J usage is TRBJ2-1, with TRBD2 matching 10 bases. CDR1 is SNHLY, CDR2 FYNNEI, per germline. J was trimmed by 2 bases and V by 6 bases; bases with no gene match: 4. This CDR3 spans 15 amino acids. The DNA for the CDR3 is TGTGCCAGCAGACTAACTAGCGGGGCCTACAATGAGCAGTTCTTC. As protein: CASRLTSGAYNEQFF.

This clone is a singleton in its sample. The V and J genes are TRBV5-4 and TRBJ2-5; 7 nucleotides match TRBD2. Germline-derived CDR1 and CDR2 are SGHNT and YYREEE (reference sequence). This CDR3 spans 14 amino acids. Trimming cost V 1 base and J 6 bases; bases outside gene matches: 6. Written as DNA, the CDR3 is TGTGCCAGCAGCTTGAGGGAGGGAAGACAGACCCAGTACTTC. This translates into CASSLREGRQTQYF.

J is TRBJ2-5 and V is TRBV9; D unresolved. Germline lookup yields CDR1 SGDLS and CDR2 YYNGEE. Deletions cut 0 bases from V and 5 bases from J, with 8 bases between. The CDR3 spans 13 residues. The CDR3 sequence is CASSVGGYETQYF. The DNA for the CDR3 is TGTGCCAGCAGCGTAGGAGGCTACGAGACCCAGTACTTC.

This clone was recorded a few times. This chain uses TRBV9 with TRBJ2-5; no reliable D call. With 0 bases removed from V and 5 bases from J, the gap between germline ends came to 14 bases. Germline assignment: CDR1 SGDLS and CDR2 YYNGEE. This CDR3 has 15 amino acids. The CDR3 sequence: CASSVAPRLEETQYF. Written as DNA, the CDR3 is TGTGCCAGCAGCGTAGCGCCCCGATTGGAGGAGACCCAGTACTTC.

The rearrangement joins TRBV4-3 to TRBJ1-6; 7 bases agree with TRBD1. CDR1 and CDR2 (germline): LGHNA, YSLEER. The V gene end was trimmed by 2 bases and the J gene end by 0 bases; junction bases not matched to a gene: 7. The CDR3 length is 18 residues. Written as DNA, the CDR3 is TGCGCCAGCAGCCAATTACCTTACAGGGGCTCCTATAATTCACCCCTCCACTTT. Amino acids: CASSQLPYRGSYNSPLHF.

This sequence joins TRBV11-3 and TRBJ2-3, with 10 bases lining up with TRBD1. With 5 bases clipped from V and 0 bases from J, the junction kept 8 bases outside the gene matches. Germline-derived CDR1 and CDR2 are SGHNT and YENEEA. This CDR3 region has 17 residues. Here the CDR3 DNA reads TGTGCCAGCAGCGGTGCCGGGACAGGGGTTAGCACAGATACGCAGTATTTT. Translated, it gives CASSGAGTGVSTDTQYF.